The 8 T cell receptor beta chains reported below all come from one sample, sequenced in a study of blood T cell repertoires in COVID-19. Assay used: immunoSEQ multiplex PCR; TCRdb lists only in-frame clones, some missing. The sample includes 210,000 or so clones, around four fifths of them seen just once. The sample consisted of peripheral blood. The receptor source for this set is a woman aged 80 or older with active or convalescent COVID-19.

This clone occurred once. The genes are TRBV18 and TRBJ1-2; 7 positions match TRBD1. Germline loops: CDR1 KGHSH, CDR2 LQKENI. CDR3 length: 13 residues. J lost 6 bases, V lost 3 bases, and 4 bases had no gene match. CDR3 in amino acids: CASSPGTADGYTF. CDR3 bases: TGTGCCAGCTCACCCGGGACAGCGGATGGCTACACCTTC.

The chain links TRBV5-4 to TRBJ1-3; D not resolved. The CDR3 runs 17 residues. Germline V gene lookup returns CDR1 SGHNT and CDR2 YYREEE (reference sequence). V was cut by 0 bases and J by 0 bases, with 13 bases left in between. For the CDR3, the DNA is TGTGCCAGCAGCTTGGCTCTGGGAGGGAACTCTGGAAACACCATATATTTT. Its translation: CASSLALGGNSGNTIYF.

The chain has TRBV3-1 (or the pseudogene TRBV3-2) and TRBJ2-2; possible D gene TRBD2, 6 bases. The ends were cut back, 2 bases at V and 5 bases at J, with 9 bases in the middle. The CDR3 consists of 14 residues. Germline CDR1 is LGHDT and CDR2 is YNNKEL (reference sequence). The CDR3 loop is CASSQKGRTGELFF. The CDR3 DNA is TGTGCCAGCAGCCAAAAGGGGAGGACCGGGGAGCTGTTTTTT.

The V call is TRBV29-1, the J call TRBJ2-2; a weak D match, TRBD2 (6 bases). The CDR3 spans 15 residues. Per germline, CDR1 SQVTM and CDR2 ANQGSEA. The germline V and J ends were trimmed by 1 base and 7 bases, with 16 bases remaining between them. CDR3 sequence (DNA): TGCAGCGTTGAAGTGCTGCGGGGCCGGGACGGGGAGCTGTTTTTT. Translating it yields CSVEVLRGRDGELFF.

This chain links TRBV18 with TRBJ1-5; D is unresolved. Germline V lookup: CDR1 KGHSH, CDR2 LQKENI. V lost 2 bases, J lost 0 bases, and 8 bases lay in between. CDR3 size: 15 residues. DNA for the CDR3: TGTGCCAGCTCACCAGCGTCCAATAGCAATCAGCCCCAGCATTTT. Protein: CASSPASNSNQPQHF.

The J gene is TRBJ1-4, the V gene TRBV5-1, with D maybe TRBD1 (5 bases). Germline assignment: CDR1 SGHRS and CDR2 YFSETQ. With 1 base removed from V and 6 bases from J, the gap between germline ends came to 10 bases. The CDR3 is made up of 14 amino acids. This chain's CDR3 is CASSLQGSDEKLFF. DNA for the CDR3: TGCGCCAGCAGCTTGCAGGGATCCGATGAAAAACTGTTTTTT. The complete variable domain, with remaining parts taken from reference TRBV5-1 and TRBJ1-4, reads KAGVTQTPRYLIKTRGQQVTLSCSPISGHRSVSWYQQTPGQGLQFLFEYFSETQRNKGNFPGRFSGRQFSNSRSEMNVSTLELGDSALYLCASSLQGSDEKLFFGSGTQLSVL.

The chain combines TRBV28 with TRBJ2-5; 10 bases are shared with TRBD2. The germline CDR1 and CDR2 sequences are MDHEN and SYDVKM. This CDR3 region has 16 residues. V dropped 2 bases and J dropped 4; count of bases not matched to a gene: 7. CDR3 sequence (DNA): TGTGCCAGCAGTTTAGGGGCTGCTAGCGGGGGAGAGACCCAGTACTTC. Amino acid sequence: CASSLGAASGGETQYF.

CDR3 region: CASTPEGGAEQYF. The DNA of the CDR3 is TGTGCCAGCACCCCGGAAGGGGGGGCCGAGCAGTACTTC. The genes are TRBV5-6 and TRBJ2-7; D is perhaps TRBD2 (7 bases). The CDR3 consists of 13 residues. Germline V gives CDR1 SGHDT, CDR2 YYEEEE. V lost 6 bases, J lost 6 bases, and 16 bases lay in between.